The present T cell receptor (beta chain) was sequenced within a study of shared clonotypes between healthy human individuals. For the study at large: The donor pool was made up of a couple of women and a few men aged 18 to 49.

About this clone itself: Its specificity is not known.

The naive CD8 fraction comprised CD45RO-negative cells positively selected for CCR7 and excluded terminally differentiated effector memory CD45RA+ cells. Deep was the level at which the assay was run. Only in-frame clones appear in the TCRdb table, and some are missing; sequencing was by immunoSEQ multiplex PCR. The sample shows under 2,000,000 clones, roughly 94% of them seen only once. Trimming took 4 bases from V and 1 from J, leaving 13 bases between them. The CDR3 totals 15 residues. CDR1 and CDR2 from the germline V gene are SGDLS and YYNGEE. Findings of the study overall: Tissue TCR repertoires likely differ from these blood-only repertoires. Relative to their counterparts shared across all four donors, non-shared clonotypes exhibited diminished generation probabilities.

The sequencing sample was made of naive CD8+ T cells sorted from blood. This TCR was sampled from a man aged 18 to 30 in good health. The chain combines TRBV9 with TRBJ2-3; D not resolved. CDR3 in DNA: TGTGCCAGCAGCTCCGGACCCCGGGGCACAGATACGCAGTATTTT. Translating gives CASSSGPRGTDTQYF.